Shown below are 30 T cell receptor beta chains from a single sample sequenced in a study of neurological immune-mediated disorders. TCRdb reprocessed the 5' RACE reads with MiXCR, giving one entry per CDR3 protein. The data contain tens of thousands of distinct CDR3 sequences, 4.3% of them singletons. Indicated time point: longitudinal time-point 3. The sample was PBMCs. These receptor sequences come from a woman in her fifties or sixties with multiple sclerosis.

This clonotype was observed at least ten times. The rearrangement uses TRBV5-1 and TRBJ2-3, with D unresolved. The CDR3 loop spans 15 amino acids. Germline CDR1 SGHRS, CDR2 YFSETQ. V dropped 0 bases and J dropped 2 bases, with 10 bases sitting between them. Here the CDR3 DNA reads TGCGCCAGCAGCTTGGACTTTCGCACCACAGATACGCAGTATTTT. Its translation is CASSLDFRTTDTQYF. The whole variable domain, remainder taken from reference TRBV5-1 and TRBJ2-3, is KAGVTQTPRYLIKTRGQQVTLSCSPISGHRSVSWYQQTPGQGLQFLFEYFSETQRNKGNFPGRFSGRQFSNSRSEMNVSTLELGDSALYLCASSLDFRTTDTQYFGPGTRLTVL.

This clonotype was recorded at least ten times. V and J are TRBV25-1 and TRBJ2-5, with TRBD1 identical over 7 bases. J lost 4 bases, V lost 5 bases, and 7 bases had no gene match. The germline gives CDR1 MGHDK, CDR2 SYGVNS. This CDR3 region has 14 residues. The CDR3 DNA follows: TGTGCCAGCAGTAGAGGGGGCTCAGGAGAGACCCAGTACTTC. The encoded protein is CASSRGGSGETQYF.

This clonotype was seen many times. The V and J genes are TRBV3-1 and TRBJ1-1; D unresolved. Trimming shortened V by 1 base and J by 6 bases, and 12 bases separated the two germline ends. CDR3 length: 14 residues. The germline V gene encodes CDR1 LGHDT and CDR2 YNNKEL (reference sequence). The CDR3 protein is CASSQVKGGAEAFF. CDR3 bases: TGTGCCAGCAGCCAAGTGAAGGGAGGAGCTGAAGCTTTCTTT. The variable domain in full, completed from reference TRBV3-1 and TRBJ1-1, reads DTAVSQTPKYLVTQMGNDKSIKCEQNLGHDTMYWYKQDSKKFLKIMFSYNNKELIINETVPNRFSPKSPDKAHLNLHINSLELGDSAVYFCASSQVKGGAEAFFGQGTRLTVV.

There are many counts of this clonotype. The CDR3 here is CASSPRGNTDTQYF. The CDR3, as DNA: TGTGCCAGCTCACCGAGGGGGAACACAGATACGCAGTATTTT. This chain links TRBV18 with TRBJ2-3; maybe TRBD1 (6 bases). The CDR3 covers 14 residues. Between the trimmed V and J ends, which lost 3 bases and 2 bases, there was a span of 9 bases. From germline, CDR1 is KGHSH and CDR2 LQKENI. The whole variable domain, filled in from reference TRBV18 and TRBJ2-3, reads NAGVMQNPRHLVRRRGQEARLRCSPMKGHSHVYWYRQLPEEGLKFMVYLQKENIIDESGMPKERFSAEFPKEGPSILRIQQVVRGDSAAYFCASSPRGNTDTQYFGPGTRLTVL.

This clonotype was picked up many times. The V call is TRBV5-1, the J call TRBJ2-7; D remains unclear. CDR1 is SGHRS, CDR2 YFSETQ, per germline. The ends were cut back, 3 bases at V and 5 bases at J, with 12 bases in the middle. The CDR3 is 13 amino acids. The CDR3 bases are TGCGCCAGCAGCTCCAGGTTTGTCAACGAGCAGTACTTC. Amino acids: CASSSRFVNEQYF.

This clonotype was detected many times. The DNA is left out, because the CDR3 cannot be placed on it with certainty; the CDR3 is given as TCRdb lists it. The chain has TRBV6-4 and TRBJ2-2; the D call TRBD1 from the table was never checked on the DNA. The germline V gene encodes CDR1 MRHNA and CDR2 SNTAGT. The CDR3 has 14 amino acids, counting both end residues. Here the CDR3 reads CASSPLAGPGSCFF.

At least ten counts were recorded for this clonotype. The chain employs TRBV5-1 and TRBJ1-1, with 8 bases fitting TRBD1. The germline CDR1 and CDR2 sequences are SGHRS and YFSETQ. The junction had 6 bases not matched to a gene; V was cut back by 3 bases and J by 5 bases. The CDR3 is 14 residues long. In nucleotides, the CDR3 is TGCGCCAGCAGCTCCAACACAGGGGGGACTGAAGCTTTCTTT. It yields the protein CASSSNTGGTEAFF.

This clonotype was counted many times. This chain joins TRBV12-3 or TRBV12-4 and TRBJ1-1; the match to TRBD1 covers 10 bases. The CDR3 length is 15 residues. Trimming cost V 6 bases and J 10 bases; bases outside gene matches: 14. CDR3 protein: CASSKIGTGAFGAFF. For the CDR3, the DNA is TGTGCCAGCAGCAAAATCGGGACAGGGGCCTTCGGAGCTTTCTTT.

The chain employs TRBV14 and TRBJ2-3; 8 bases agree with TRBD1. This CDR3 is 15 amino acids long. Per germline, CDR1 SGHDN and CDR2 FVKESK. V trimming: 1 base; J trimming: 4 bases; junction bases outside the gene matches: 4. The CDR3 DNA follows: TGTGCCAGCAGCCAAGTGGACAGGGCGGCAGATACGCAGTATTTT. Translating gives CASSQVDRAADTQYF.

This clonotype has ten or more counts. The gene calls are TRBV12-3 or TRBV12-4 and TRBJ2-7; 7 bases are a match to TRBD1. This CDR3 spans 14 amino acids. Trimming removed 6 bases from V and 6 bases from J; junction bases left unmatched: 11. The DNA of the CDR3 is TGTGCCAGCAGCCGGACAGGAGGCCTAGGCGAGCAGTACTTC. Protein sequence: CASSRTGGLGEQYF.

At least ten counts were recorded for this clonotype. The chain is built from TRBV20-1 and TRBJ2-3; D remains unclear. The length of the CDR3 is 13 residues. CDR1 is DFQATT, CDR2 SNEGSKA, per germline (reference sequence). V gave up 0 bases and J gave up 4 bases, with 8 bases separating them. CDR3 loop: CSARESIPDTQYF. CDR3 bases: TGCAGTGCTAGAGAATCCATTCCAGATACGCAGTATTTT.

This clonotype was detected ten times or more. This chain joins TRBV28 and TRBJ1-2; a weak D match, TRBD1 (5 bases). This CDR3 is 12 amino acids long. Germline V gene lookup returns CDR1 MDHEN and CDR2 SYDVKM. Trimming left V 3 bases short and J 7 bases short, with 9 bases between. CDR3: CASSFLQGGYTF. The CDR3 nucleotides read TGTGCCAGCAGTTTTCTCCAGGGTGGCTACACCTTC.

This clonotype was found many times. The rearrangement joins TRBV10-3 to TRBJ1-5; D remains ambiguous. V lost 0 bases to trimming and J lost 6 bases, with 9 bases between them. CDR3 length: 14 amino acids. The V gene's germline CDR1 is ENHRY and CDR2 SYGVKD. CDR3 DNA sequence: TGTGCCATCAGTGAGTCGACTTTCTCTCAGCCCCAGCATTTT. It yields the protein CAISESTFSQPQHF.

The sample holds many counts of this clonotype. The gene calls are TRBV4-1 and TRBJ2-1; D is perhaps TRBD1 (5 bases). Germline V gene lookup returns CDR1 MGHRA and CDR2 YSYEKL. Trimming removed 0 bases at V and 3 bases at J, with 9 bases between. This CDR3 region has 15 residues. The CDR3 coding sequence is TGCGCCAGCAGCCAAGAAGGGGTGGACTACAATGAGCAGTTCTTC. The encoded protein is CASSQEGVDYNEQFF.

In this sample, this clonotype turned up many times. The rearrangement joins TRBV20-1 to TRBJ2-1, with a possible D match to TRBD1 (5 bases). V was cut by 4 bases and J by 9 bases, with 19 bases left in between. The CDR3 is 14 amino acids. CDR1 and CDR2 (germline): DFQATT, SNEGSKA (reference sequence). The CDR3 spells CSAKSPGPRVEQFF. As DNA, the CDR3 is TGCAGTGCTAAAAGTCCAGGGCCTCGAGTTGAGCAGTTCTTC.

On this clonotype: This may come from a read error, since a much larger clone is one base off. V is TRBV14 and J is TRBJ1-1; tentatively, D is TRBD1 (6 bases). Germline loops: CDR1 SGHDN, CDR2 FVKESK. CDR3 length: 15 residues. The germline V and J ends were trimmed by 5 bases and 5 bases, with 18 bases remaining between them. CDR3: CASSIRTRGKTEAFF. In nucleotides, the CDR3 is TGTGCCAGCAGCATCCGAACAAGGGGGAAGACTGAAGCTTTCTTT.

This clonotype appeared many times. J is TRBJ2-5 and V is TRBV11-2; TRBD1 matches 9 bases. The germline V gene encodes CDR1 SGHAT and CDR2 FQNNGV. Trimming took 3 bases from V and 5 from J; bases not matched to a gene: 7. There are 15 residues in the CDR3. The CDR3 sequence: CASSLDRGGGETQYF. The CDR3 DNA reads as TGTGCCAGCAGCTTGGACAGGGGAGGTGGGGAGACCCAGTACTTC.

This clonotype was counted ten times or more. The chain employs TRBV5-1 and TRBJ2-2, with a weak D call TRBD1 (6 bases). This CDR3 contains 17 residues. CDR1 and CDR2 (germline): SGHRS, YFSETQ. Trimming cost V 0 bases and J 1 base, with 13 bases left between them. CDR3 residues: CASSLGHRDKNTGELFF. The DNA of the CDR3 is TGCGCCAGCAGCTTGGGACACCGGGACAAGAACACCGGGGAGCTGTTTTTT.

This clonotype was counted many times. Here the CDR3 DNA reads TGTGCCAGCAGCCTGAAAAGACAGGGGGCTGGCTACACCTTC. Protein product: CASSLKRQGAGYTF. The rearrangement uses TRBV5-5 and TRBJ1-2; 10 nucleotides match TRBD1. Unmatched junction bases numbered 7, after V lost 4 bases and J lost 7 bases. The CDR3 has 14 residues. Germline V CDR1 and CDR2: SGHKS, YYEKEE (reference sequence).

This clonotype has ten or more counts. The rearrangement links TRBV11-2 to TRBJ2-5; D remains ambiguous. The germline V and J ends were trimmed by 1 base and 9 bases, with 15 bases remaining between them. Germline V gene lookup returns CDR1 SGHAT and CDR2 FQNNGV. The CDR3 contains 14 residues. The CDR3 region is CASSLAPVRAAQYF. Here the CDR3 DNA reads TGTGCCAGCAGCTTAGCCCCGGTCCGGGCGGCCCAGTACTTC.

In its sample, this clonotype was seen many times. This chain uses TRBV10-3 with TRBJ1-2; D not certain. V lost 6 bases, J lost 1 base, and 6 bases lay in between. CDR3 length: 12 amino acids. Germline V lookup: CDR1 ENHRY, CDR2 SYGVKD. CDR3 loop: CAISPNNYGYTF. The CDR3 nucleotides are TGTGCCATCAGCCCGAATAACTATGGCTACACCTTC.

This clonotype was detected ten times or more. This rearrangement joins TRBV9 to TRBJ2-3, with D possibly matching TRBD1 (6 bases). The V gene lost 0 bases and the J gene lost 4 bases, with 12 bases spanning the gap. CDR1 SGDLS and CDR2 YYNGEE come from the germline V gene. This CDR3 region has 15 residues. In DNA form, the CDR3 reads TGTGCCAGCAGCGTAGAGGGGGTACGGGCAGATACGCAGTATTTT. It is translated as CASSVEGVRADTQYF.

This clonotype was counted many times. The gene calls are TRBV27 and TRBJ2-7, with 12 bases fitting TRBD2. The CDR3 sequence is 14 residues long. The V and J ends lost 6 bases and 10 bases, in that order; junction bases with no gene match: 10. Germline lookup yields CDR1 MNHEY and CDR2 SMNVEV (reference sequence). CDR3 coding DNA: TGTGCCAGCAGCCAACTAGCGGGGGGCCTCTACCAGTACTTC. Translating it yields CASSQLAGGLYQYF.

Many counts were recorded for this clonotype. The genes are TRBV27 and TRBJ1-6; TRBD1 agrees at 9 bases. V trimming: 6 bases; J trimming: 10 bases; junction bases outside the gene matches: 10. Germline CDR1 reads MNHEY; CDR2 reads SMNVEV (reference sequence). This CDR3 region has 15 residues. The CDR3 loop reads CASRMRDRVWSPLHF. The CDR3 DNA reads TGTGCCAGCAGAATGAGGGACAGGGTATGGTCACCCCTCCACTTT.

This clonotype was recorded many times. The V and J genes are TRBV28 and TRBJ1-4; no clear D gene. The CDR3 consists of 13 residues. V was trimmed by 6 bases and J by 12 bases, leaving 17 bases between them. Germline CDR1 MDHEN, CDR2 SYDVKM. CDR3 coding DNA: TGTGCCAGCAGCTCCCGGGGAGAGGTGGAACTGTTTTTT. Its protein product is CASSSRGEVELFF.

In this sample, this clonotype turned up many times. The chain employs TRBV4-2 and TRBJ2-7; 7 bases align to TRBD2. The V and J ends lost 4 bases and 1 base, in that order; junction bases with no gene match: 13. The CDR3 covers 17 residues. The germline gives CDR1 LGHNA, CDR2 YNFKEQ. CDR3 nucleotides: TGTGCCAGCAGCCTGTTGGGGGGGAGACATAATTCCTACGAGCAGTACTTC. Protein sequence: CASSLLGGRHNSYEQYF.

Ten or more counts support this clonotype. This chain uses TRBV6-5 with TRBJ2-1; D uncertain. The germline V and J ends were trimmed by 0 bases and 6 bases, with 15 bases remaining between them. The CDR3 totals 16 residues. Germline-derived CDR1 and CDR2 are MNHEY and SVGAGI. CDR3 residues: CASSYSLARSGNEQFF. DNA of the CDR3: TGTGCCAGCAGTTACTCGCTGGCTAGATCAGGCAATGAGCAGTTCTTC.

This clonotype was observed at least ten times. The CDR3 spells CASSSGGAGYGYTF. CDR3 in DNA: TGTGCCAGCAGCTCCGGAGGGGCGGGCTATGGCTACACCTTC. This sequence joins TRBV5-4 and TRBJ1-2, with D perhaps matching TRBD1 (5 bases). The CDR3 has 14 amino acids. Looked up from germline, CDR1 is SGHNT and CDR2 is YYREEE (reference sequence). V was shortened by 3 bases and J by 4 bases, with 13 bases between the two germline ends.

This clonotype was counted at least ten times. The V gene is TRBV6-5, the J gene TRBJ1-6, with 9 bases identical to TRBD1. Germline trimming cut 4 bases from V and 6 bases from J; bases unmatched to any gene: 10. In germline, CDR1 is MNHEY, CDR2 SVGAGI. The CDR3 has 17 residues. The CDR3 protein is CASSSFSGTGSNSPLHF. The CDR3 DNA sequence: TGTGCCAGCAGTTCTTTCTCCGGGACAGGGAGTAATTCACCCCTCCACTTT.

Ten or more counts support this clonotype. The rearrangement links TRBV27 to TRBJ1-1, with TRBD1 as a possible D gene (6 bases). The CDR3 contains 15 residues. Trimming pared 7 bases from V and 1 base from J, leaving 16 bases between. Germline-derived CDR1 and CDR2 are MNHEY and SMNVEV (reference sequence). DNA of the CDR3: TGTGCCAGCACACGATCGGGGGGCGCGAACACTGAAGCTTTCTTT. Translation: CASTRSGGANTEAFF.